Listed here are 19 T cell receptor beta chains from one sample, sequenced in a study of early T cells in non-severe SARS-CoV-2 infection. TCRdb recomputed calls from the 5' RACE reads with MiXCR, one row per CDR3 protein. The sample has 85,000 to 100,000 distinct CDR3 sequences; under 15% are singletons. Sequencing was carried out using whole blood. The receptors come from an adult who was a healthcare worker with PCR-confirmed SARS-CoV-2 infection or an uninfected control (not recorded which).

This clonotype was detected many times. The chain is built from TRBV7-9 and TRBJ2-7; no reliable D call. This CDR3 contains 13 residues. Germline V lookup: CDR1 SEHNR, CDR2 FQNEAQ (reference sequence). V shed 1 base and J shed 3 bases, with 7 bases lying between them. CDR3 nucleotide sequence: TGTGCCAGCAGCTTAGGCAGATACTACGAGCAGTACTTC. This codes for CASSLGRYYEQYF.

This clonotype was picked up many times. J is TRBJ1-3 and V is TRBV6-5; D is undetermined. This CDR3 contains 13 residues. Germline V gene data show CDR1 as MNHEY and CDR2 as SVGAGI. V was shortened by 7 bases and J by 0 bases, with 7 bases between the two germline ends. The CDR3 reads CASTRSSGNTIYF. The CDR3, as DNA: TGTGCCAGCACTCGAAGCTCTGGAAACACCATATATTTT.

This clonotype was counted only a few times. The chain links TRBV20-1 to TRBJ2-7, with no clear D. Trimming cost V 0 bases and J 0 bases, with 9 bases left between them. Germline-derived CDR1 and CDR2 are DFQATT and SNEGSKA (reference sequence). This CDR3 has 14 amino acids. CDR3 bases: TGCAGTGCTAGAGATCCCCTCAGCTCCTACGAGCAGTACTTC. Its translation is CSARDPLSSYEQYF.

This rearrangement joins TRBV28 to TRBJ2-7, with 12 bases aligning to TRBD1. Germline CDR1 reads MDHEN; CDR2 reads SYDVKM. The V gene end was trimmed by 6 bases and the J gene end by 2 bases; junction bases not matched to a gene: 2. CDR3 length: 14 residues. The DNA of the CDR3 is TGTGCCAGCAGGGGGACAGGGGGCACCTACGAGCAGTACTTC. As protein: CASRGTGGTYEQYF.

The chain employs TRBV19 and TRBJ2-6; no firm D call. The CDR3 length is 16 residues. Germline-derived CDR1 and CDR2 are LNHDA and SQIVND (reference sequence). Trimming stripped 10 bases from V and 0 bases from J, with 16 bases between. This CDR3 reads CATRSGRHSGANVLTF. CDR3 bases: TGTGCCACCCGATCCGGACGGCACTCTGGGGCCAACGTCCTGACTTTC.

This clonotype has a count of ten or more. The rearrangement joins TRBV7-6 to TRBJ2-2; no clear D gene. The germline V gene encodes CDR1 SGHVS and CDR2 FNYEAQ. CDR3 length: 15 residues. V was shortened by 5 bases and J by 0 bases, with 10 bases between the two germline ends. CDR3: CASSAGPANTGELFF. Here the CDR3 DNA reads TGTGCCAGCAGCGCCGGGCCCGCGAACACCGGGGAGCTGTTTTTT. The full variable domain, its missing parts supplied by reference TRBV7-6 and TRBJ2-2, is GAGVSQSPRYKVTKRGQDVALRCDPISGHVSLYWYRQALGQGPEFLTYFNYEAQQDKSGLPNDRFSAERPEGSISTLTIQRTEQRDSAMYRCASSAGPANTGELFFGEGSRLTVL.

This clonotype was counted ten times or more. V and J are TRBV6-6 and TRBJ1-4; no clear D. The CDR3 runs to 15 residues. Deletions cut 2 bases from V and 7 bases from J, with 14 bases between. CDR1 and CDR2 (germline): MNHNY, SVGAGI (reference sequence). This chain's CDR3 is CASSYVDASREKLFF. Here the CDR3 DNA reads TGTGCCAGCAGTTACGTCGACGCCAGTCGTGAAAAACTGTTTTTT.

This clonotype was picked up a small number of times. The J gene is TRBJ1-5, the V gene TRBV12-3 or TRBV12-4, with D unresolved. Trimming pared 2 bases from V and 7 bases from J, leaving 12 bases between. The CDR3 loop spans 14 amino acids. For the CDR3, the DNA is TGTGCCAGCAGTTTACAGGATAGCACCCAGCCCCAGCATTTT. Translating gives CASSLQDSTQPQHF.

This clonotype was counted at least ten times. V is TRBV18 and J is TRBJ2-1, with D possibly TRBD2 on 6 matching bases. The V end lost 2 bases, the J end lost 12 bases, and 14 bases lay between the germline ends. CDR1 is KGHSH, CDR2 LQKENI, per germline. The CDR3 has 13 amino acids. As DNA, the CDR3 is TGTGCCAGCTCACCATCGGAGGGGTACAGGCAGTTCTTC. Translation: CASSPSEGYRQFF.

This clonotype was observed at least ten times. The genes are TRBV7-8 and TRBJ1-3; D remains unclear. Trimming stripped 0 bases from V and 2 bases from J, with 11 bases between. CDR3 length: 16 amino acids. Germline CDR1 is SGHVS and CDR2 is FQNEAQ. The DNA for the CDR3 is TGTGCCAGCAGCTTAGCGGTCAGTAGGGCTGGAAACACCATATATTTT. This codes for CASSLAVSRAGNTIYF.

In this sample, this clonotype turned up many times. The chain links TRBV7-6 to TRBJ1-2, with D unclear. The V gene lost 3 bases and the J gene lost 8 bases, with 16 bases spanning the gap. CDR1 and CDR2 (germline): SGHVS, FNYEAQ. The CDR3 covers 14 residues. This chain's CDR3 is CASSFSTAHGGYTF. The CDR3 DNA is TGTGCCAGCAGCTTCTCGACGGCGCATGGCGGCTACACCTTC.

The V gene is TRBV6-6, the J gene TRBJ2-1; no firm D call. Between the trimmed V and J ends, which lost 4 bases and 5 bases, there was a span of 6 bases. Germline CDR1 is MNHNY and CDR2 is SVGAGI (reference sequence). The CDR3 has 12 residues. The CDR3 here is CASSSRHNEQFF. The CDR3 coding sequence is TGTGCCAGCAGTTCCCGTCACAATGAGCAGTTCTTC.

This clonotype turned up a few times. Here the CDR3 DNA reads TGTGCCAGCACCGACGATGAGGGCACTGAAGCTTTCTTT. It specifies CASTDDEGTEAFF. This chain joins TRBV2 and TRBJ1-1; the D is unclear. V lost 7 bases, J lost 4 bases, and 13 bases lay in between. CDR3 size: 13 residues. In germline, CDR1 is SNHLY, CDR2 FYNNEI.

This clonotype was detected only a few times. The chain is built from TRBV28 and TRBJ2-1, with 8 bases matching TRBD1. The germline V gene encodes CDR1 MDHEN and CDR2 SYDVKM. The CDR3 runs 13 residues. V shed 6 bases and J 10 bases; nucleotides not matched to a gene: 8. The CDR3 sequence is CASRAGTGLEQFF. Written as DNA, the CDR3 is TGTGCCAGCAGGGCCGGGACAGGCCTAGAGCAGTTCTTC.

This clonotype was seen repeatedly, ten times or more. The V call is TRBV18, the J call TRBJ2-6, with 7 bases identical to TRBD2. The CDR3 loop spans 13 amino acids. V trimming: 4 bases; J trimming: 12 bases; junction bases outside the gene matches: 6. Germline lookup yields CDR1 KGHSH and CDR2 LQKENI. The chain's CDR3 is CASSLSGLGVLTF. CDR3 bases: TGTGCCAGCTCACTTAGCGGGCTCGGCGTCCTGACTTTC.

At least ten counts were recorded for this clonotype. The chain is built from TRBV20-1 and TRBJ2-7, with D perhaps TRBD1 (6 bases). Germline lookup yields CDR1 DFQATT and CDR2 SNEGSKA (reference sequence). The V end lost 6 bases, the J end lost 0 bases, and 12 bases lay between the germline ends. This CDR3 contains 13 residues. CDR3: CSARQGFSYEQYF. CDR3 sequence (DNA): TGCAGTGCGAGGCAGGGGTTCTCCTACGAGCAGTACTTC.

In this sample, this clonotype turned up many times. The chain uses TRBV6-5 and TRBJ1-6; 9 bases map to TRBD1. CDR1 MNHEY and CDR2 SVGAGI come from the germline V gene. The CDR3 is made up of 16 amino acids. V lost 5 bases to trimming and J lost 8 bases; unmatched junction nucleotides: 10. CDR3 DNA: TGTGCCAGCAGTCCTCCGGGACAGGGAATCTATTCACCCCTCCACTTT. This translates into CASSPPGQGIYSPLHF.

This clonotype has at least ten counts. The V and J genes are TRBV24-1 and TRBJ2-3; D call uncertain. V was shortened by 2 bases and J by 6 bases, with 5 bases between the two germline ends. Germline V lookup: CDR1 KGHDR, CDR2 SFDVKD. The CDR3 sequence is 12 residues long. CDR3 sequence: CATSDSRDTQYF. CDR3 DNA: TGTGCCACCAGTGATTCCCGGGATACGCAGTATTTT.

This chain uses TRBV5-8 with TRBJ1-1, with a weak D call TRBD1 (6 bases). Germline values: CDR1 SGHTS, CDR2 YDEGEE. The CDR3 runs 15 residues. The ends were cut back, 1 base at V and 0 bases at J, with 10 bases in the middle. Here the CDR3 reads CASSLFWGLNTEAFF. CDR3 in DNA: TGTGCCAGCAGCTTGTTTTGGGGGCTGAACACTGAAGCTTTCTTT. Full variable domain (missing parts from reference TRBV5-8 and TRBJ1-1): EAGVTQSPTHLIKTRGQQATLRCSPISGHTSVYWYQQALGLGLQFLLWYDEGEERNRGNFPPRFSGRQFPNYSSELNVNALELEDSALYLCASSLFWGLNTEAFFGQGTRLTVV.